This TCR beta chain was sequenced during a study of T-cell reconstitution after alpha-beta-depleted transplantation in children. Preparation of the TCRbeta library used unique molecular identifiers. TCRdb reprocessed the PCR reads with MiXCR, giving one entry per CDR3 protein. This sample carries more than 500,000 distinct CDR3 sequences, approximately 10% of them seen once, and the ten largest clones take about 14%. This sequence was found in a female patient aged 2-15 years who had a stem cell transplant for aplastic anemia, so the T cells may come from the graft donor. Material: PBMCs, mostly from graft donor cells, obtained 180 days after TCRalphabeta/CD19-depleted stem cell transplant.

CDR3 coding DNA: TGTGCCAGCAGCCGTCCGACAGGGTCCACAGATACGCAGTATTTT. The encoded protein is CASSRPTGSTDTQYF. The rearrangement links TRBV28 to TRBJ2-3; TRBD1 agrees at 7 bases. V gave up 6 bases and J gave up 2 bases; unmatched junction bases: 8. CDR3 length: 15 residues. The germline V gene has CDR1 MDHEN and CDR2 SYDVKM.